This T cell receptor beta chain was profiled in a study of sequential checkpoint blockade in melanoma. Noted treatment: randomized to nivolumab then ipilimumab (arm A) or the reverse (arm B). Germline V CDR1 and CDR2: MNHEY, SMNVEV (reference sequence). Trimming shortened V by 6 bases and J by 6 bases, and 18 bases separated the two germline ends. The CDR3 extends over 14 amino acids. Assay: immunoSEQ multiplex PCR; the TCRdb copy retains only in-frame clones and omits some. The table records over 20,000 clones, around 85% of them present only once. The sequence came from a human donor with melanoma. The sample in question was CD8+ T cells sorted from blood (inferred from file names), obtained from a patient given nivolumab and ipilimumab in sequence. The gene calls are TRBV27 and TRBJ2-7; D unresolved. CDR3: CASSQTSSRGEQYF. CDR3 DNA: TGTGCCAGCAGCCAAACCTCCTCTCGCGGCGAGCAGTACTTC.